This T cell receptor beta chain was captured in a study of blood T cell repertoires in COVID-19. The overall study: Sites in the United States, Italy and Spain provided acute and convalescent COVID-19 samples. PBMCs, B-cell-depleted T cells, or T cells provided the cDNA or gDNA that made up the material.

With 1 base clipped from V and 2 bases from J, the junction kept 5 bases outside the gene matches. Germline V gene data show CDR1 as MGHRA and CDR2 as YSYEKL. The CDR3 loop spans 16 amino acids. As originally analysed: It was from reference gene primer amplification that nucleated cell counts were estimated. The data were produced by immunoSEQ multiplex PCR, yet TCRdb's version contains in-frame clones alone and is incomplete. From that table come the V and J calls and clone size; the DNA was used to work out D and trimming. The data show around 270,000 clones, less than 90% seen once. This receptor was obtained from a man in his sixties with acute or convalescent COVID-19. The sample comprised peripheral blood. The chain recombines TRBV4-1 with TRBJ2-5; TRBD2 aligns across 9 bases. The DNA for the CDR3 is TGCGCCAGCAGCCAAGTGGGGACTAGCTGGCAAGAGACCCAGTACTTC. The encoded protein is CASSQVGTSWQETQYF.